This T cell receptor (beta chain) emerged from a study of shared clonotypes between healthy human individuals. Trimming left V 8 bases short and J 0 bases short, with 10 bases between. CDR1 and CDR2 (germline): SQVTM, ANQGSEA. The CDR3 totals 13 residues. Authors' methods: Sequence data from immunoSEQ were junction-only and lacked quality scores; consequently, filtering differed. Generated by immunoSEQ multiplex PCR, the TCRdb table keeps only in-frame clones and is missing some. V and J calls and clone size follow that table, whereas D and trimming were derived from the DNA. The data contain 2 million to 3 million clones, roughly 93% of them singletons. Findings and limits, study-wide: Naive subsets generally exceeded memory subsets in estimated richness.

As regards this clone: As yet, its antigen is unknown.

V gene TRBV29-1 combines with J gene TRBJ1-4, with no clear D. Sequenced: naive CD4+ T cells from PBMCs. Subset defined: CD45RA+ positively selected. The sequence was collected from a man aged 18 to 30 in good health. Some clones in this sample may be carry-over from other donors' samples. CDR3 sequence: CSCRSATNEKLFF. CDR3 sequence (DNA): TGCAGCTGTAGGTCAGCAACTAATGAAAAACTGTTTTTT.